Below, 17 T cell receptor beta chains from the same sample are listed, as sequenced in a study of beta chain features in type 1 diabetes. The whole isolated RNA underwent reverse transcription, so sequencing captured expressed TCRB transcripts. The method was immunoSEQ multiplex PCR; TCRdb's version includes in-frame clones alone and lacks a portion of them. The top ten hold 0.065% of the sample, which has 450,000 to 600,000 clones, approximately 30% seen once. The sequenced sample consisted of naive CD4+ T cells from blood. These TCRs come from a man in his late teens or twenties in good health.

This clone was seen more than once but under ten times. This chain links TRBV9 with TRBJ2-2; 8 positions match TRBD2. Germline assignment: CDR1 SGDLS and CDR2 YYNGEE. Unmatched junction bases numbered 8, after V lost 3 bases and J lost 7 bases. The CDR3 extends over 15 amino acids. CDR3 residues: CASSASGTRGGELFF. DNA for the CDR3: TGTGCCAGCAGCGCCTCCGGGACTAGGGGCGGGGAGCTGTTTTTT.

This chain connects TRBV14 to TRBJ2-6; D possibly corresponds to TRBD1 (7 bases). The V and J ends lost 1 base and 3 bases respectively, with 13 bases between them. The CDR3 length is 17 residues. Germline V gene data show CDR1 as SGHDN and CDR2 as FVKESK. The CDR3 bases are TGTGCCAGCAGCCAAGCTGCAGGGGGGAATGGGGCCAACGTCCTGACTTTC. It specifies CASSQAAGGNGANVLTF. Drawing the rest from reference TRBV14 and TRBJ2-6, the complete variable domain is EAGVTQFPSHSVIEKGQTVTLRCDPISGHDNLYWYRRVMGKEIKFLLHFVKESKQDESGMPNNRFLAERTGGTYSTLKVQPAELEDSGVYFCASSQAAGGNGANVLTFGAGSRLTVL.

The chain combines TRBV28 with TRBJ2-5; D uncertain. V was clipped by 5 bases and J by 2 bases, with 12 bases between them. The CDR3 has 14 amino acids. The germline gives CDR1 MDHEN, CDR2 SYDVKM. The CDR3 DNA is TGTGCCAGCAGTCCGCAGTGGGGACAAGAGACCCAGTACTTC. Amino acid sequence: CASSPQWGQETQYF.

This clone was detected a few times. The chain couples TRBV5-1 to TRBJ2-1; tentative D call: TRBD2 (5 bases). CDR1 is SGHRS and CDR2 is YFSETQ in the germline V gene. This CDR3 has 14 amino acids. Trimming stripped 0 bases from V and 4 bases from J, with 8 bases between. The chain's CDR3 is CASSLGGPYNEQFF. CDR3 coding DNA: TGCGCCAGCAGCTTGGGCGGGCCTTACAATGAGCAGTTCTTC.

This clone was counted only a few times. V gene TRBV15 combines with J gene TRBJ1-5; D gene uncertain. Per germline, CDR1 LNHNV and CDR2 YYDKDF (reference sequence). Trimming removed 1 base at V and 9 bases at J, with 10 bases between. This CDR3 is 13 amino acids long. As DNA, the CDR3 is TGTGCCACCAGCAGAGTTCGTGTCGCGCCCCAGCATTTT. This gives the protein CATSRVRVAPQHF.

This clone was seen just once. The chain is built from TRBV14 and TRBJ1-1; D is unclear. CDR3 size: 16 residues. The V end was cut by 3 bases, the J end by 3 bases, with 17 bases between. In germline, CDR1 is SGHDN, CDR2 FVKESK. As DNA, the CDR3 is TGTGCCAGCAGCCAGGAGGGATGGGCCCCCGACACTGAAGCTTTCTTT. Protein product: CASSQEGWAPDTEAFF.

The chain combines TRBV5-1 with TRBJ2-3; 9 nucleotides align to TRBD2. In germline, CDR1 is SGHRS, CDR2 YFSETQ. The CDR3 extends over 15 amino acids. V lost 1 base and J lost 0; bases outside the gene matches: 0. The DNA for the CDR3 is TGCGCCAGCAGCTTGAGCGGGAGGAGCACAGATACGCAGTATTTT. Translating it yields CASSLSGRSTDTQYF.

The chain recombines TRBV30 with TRBJ2-7, with D possibly TRBD2 on 6 matching bases. The germline V gene has CDR1 GTSNPN and CDR2 SVGIG (reference sequence). V was cut by 0 bases and J by 3 bases, with 9 bases left in between. There are 13 residues in the CDR3. The CDR3 loop reads CAWSVSGVYEQYF. The CDR3 DNA reads as TGTGCCTGGAGTGTCTCGGGAGTCTACGAGCAGTACTTC.

This chain uses TRBV7-6 with TRBJ2-3, with TRBD2 matching over 9 bases. V lost 5 bases, J lost 4 bases, and 13 bases stayed unmatched. The CDR3 is 17 residues long. Germline V lookup: CDR1 SGHVS, CDR2 FNYEAQ. CDR3 in DNA: TGTGCCAGCAGCCCCCTGAGGGCGGGAGGGTTCCCAGATACGCAGTATTTT. This sequence encodes CASSPLRAGGFPDTQYF. The whole variable domain, filled in from reference TRBV7-6 and TRBJ2-3, reads GAGVSQSPRYKVTKRGQDVALRCDPISGHVSLYWYRQALGQGPEFLTYFNYEAQQDKSGLPNDRFSAERPEGSISTLTIQRTEQRDSAMYRCASSPLRAGGFPDTQYFGPGTRLTVL.

The chain carries TRBV7-2 and TRBJ1-1, with 8 nucleotides matching TRBD1. Trimming removed 8 bases from V and 4 bases from J; junction bases left unmatched: 6. Germline CDR1 and CDR2: SGHTA and FQGNSA. The length of the CDR3 is 13 residues. CDR3 bases: TGTGCCAGCGGCACTACAGGGGGCACTGAAGCTTTCTTT. Its translation: CASGTTGGTEAFF.

This clone was found a few times. The chain links TRBV30 to TRBJ2-7; no reliable D call. Per germline, CDR1 GTSNPN and CDR2 SVGIG (reference sequence). V was clipped by 3 bases and J by 0 bases, with 12 bases between them. CDR3 length: 14 amino acids. The CDR3 DNA reads as TGTGCCTGGAGCCTATCTGGTCTCTCCTACGAGCAGTACTTC. Amino acids: CAWSLSGLSYEQYF. Supplemented by reference TRBV30 and TRBJ2-7, the full variable domain reads SQTIHQWPATLVQPVGSPLSLECTVEGTSNPNLYWYRQAAGRGLQLLFYSVGIGQISSEVPQNLSASRPQDRQFILSSKKLLLSDSGFYLCAWSLSGLSYEQYFGPGTRLTVT.

This clone was observed a few times. The chain links TRBV27 to TRBJ2-5, with 14 bases matching TRBD2. With V trimmed by 4 bases and J by 1 base, 5 bases remained unmatched. The CDR3 is 17 residues long. Germline CDR1 is MNHEY and CDR2 is SMNVEV (reference sequence). The CDR3 DNA sequence: TGTGCCAGCAGTTCCATGACTAGCGGGAGGGTCCAAGAGACCCAGTACTTC. Translating gives CASSSMTSGRVQETQYF.

The chain carries TRBV7-3 and TRBJ2-5; possibly TRBD2 for D (6 bases). Germline CDR1 is SGHTA and CDR2 is FQGTGA. With 0 bases removed from V and 4 bases from J, the gap between germline ends came to 12 bases. This CDR3 has 15 residues. CDR3 in DNA: TGTGCCAGCAGCTTAACCGGGACTCGGTTAGAGACCCAGTACTTC. It yields the protein CASSLTGTRLETQYF.

This clone has more than one count but fewer than ten. The chain employs TRBV2 and TRBJ1-2, with 7 bases aligning to TRBD1. Unmatched junction bases numbered 15, after V lost 2 bases and J lost 12 bases. The CDR3 contains 15 residues. In germline, CDR1 is SNHLY, CDR2 FYNNEI. The CDR3 loop reads CASSEQKLTGTGNTF. The CDR3 DNA is TGTGCCAGCAGTGAACAGAAATTGACAGGGACGGGAAACACCTTC.

The count of this clone is one. The J gene is TRBJ1-5, the V gene TRBV15; D gene uncertain. This CDR3 contains 15 residues. Germline values: CDR1 LNHNV, CDR2 YYDKDF (reference sequence). The V end lost 0 bases, the J end lost 6 bases, and 12 bases lay between the germline ends. CDR3 in DNA: TGTGCCACCAGCAGAGAGGCCGGGGAGAGTCAGCCCCAGCATTTT. Translating it yields CATSREAGESQPQHF.

V is TRBV15 and J is TRBJ2-1; D ambiguous. Trimming stripped 1 base from V and 9 bases from J, with 7 bases between. The CDR3 has 12 amino acids. The germline V gene encodes CDR1 LNHNV and CDR2 YYDKDF (reference sequence). The CDR3 region has the DNA TGTGCCACCAGCAGAGCCCAGGCTGAGCAGTTCTTC. Amino acid sequence: CATSRAQAEQFF.

The V call is TRBV5-1, the J call TRBJ2-1; D gene ambiguous. Trimming cost V 7 bases and J 5 bases, with 13 bases left between them. Germline CDR1 is SGHRS and CDR2 is YFSETQ. This CDR3 is built from 13 residues. CDR3 protein: CASAPWPDNEQFF. Here the CDR3 DNA reads TGCGCCAGCGCGCCCTGGCCCGACAATGAGCAGTTCTTC. The full variable domain, completed using reference TRBV5-1 and TRBJ2-1, is KAGVTQTPRYLIKTRGQQVTLSCSPISGHRSVSWYQQTPGQGLQFLFEYFSETQRNKGNFPGRFSGRQFSNSRSEMNVSTLELGDSALYLCASAPWPDNEQFFGPGTRLTVL.